This paragraph covers one T cell receptor (beta chain) sequence. The antigen remains unidentified. The record originates from a study of T cell responses to AZD1222 COVID-19 vaccine. V was clipped by 7 bases and J by 0 bases, with 10 bases between them. Germline values: CDR1 MNHEY, CDR2 SVGAGI. The CDR3 length is 14 residues. Study observations and caveats: Repertoire sampling was restricted to post-peak T cell response timepoints.

Profiling relied on immunoSEQ multiplex PCR, and the TCRdb table lists in-frame clones only, not all of them. The table lists around 78,000 clones, about 82% of them singletons. The receptor was derived from an adult in good health. This chain connects TRBV6-5 to TRBJ1-3; D ambiguous. Material: peripheral blood, obtained on day 0 of AZD1222 vaccination. CDR3 loop: CASKRRSSGNTIYF. The CDR3 DNA is TGTGCCAGCAAGAGGCGGTCCTCTGGAAACACCATATATTTT.